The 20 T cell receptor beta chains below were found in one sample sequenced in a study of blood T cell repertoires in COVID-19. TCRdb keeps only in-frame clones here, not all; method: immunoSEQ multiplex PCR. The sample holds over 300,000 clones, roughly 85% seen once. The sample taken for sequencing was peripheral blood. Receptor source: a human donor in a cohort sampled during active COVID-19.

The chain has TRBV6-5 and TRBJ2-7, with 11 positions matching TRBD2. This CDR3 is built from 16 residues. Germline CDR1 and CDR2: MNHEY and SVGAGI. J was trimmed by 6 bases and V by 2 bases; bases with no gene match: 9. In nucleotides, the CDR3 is TGTGCCAGCAGTTACACAACTAGCGGGGGCCGGGGCGAGCAGTACTTC. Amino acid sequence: CASSYTTSGGRGEQYF.

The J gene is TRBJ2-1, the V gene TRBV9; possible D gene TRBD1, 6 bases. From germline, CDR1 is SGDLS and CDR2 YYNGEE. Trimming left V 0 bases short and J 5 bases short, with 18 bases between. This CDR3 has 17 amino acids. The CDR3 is CASSVATTGVKHNEQFF. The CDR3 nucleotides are TGTGCCAGCAGCGTAGCAACGACAGGCGTCAAGCACAATGAGCAGTTCTTC.

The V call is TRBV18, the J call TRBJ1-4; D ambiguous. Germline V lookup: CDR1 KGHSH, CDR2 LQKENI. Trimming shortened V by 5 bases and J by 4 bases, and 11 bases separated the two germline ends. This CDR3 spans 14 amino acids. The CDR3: CASSDGMLNEKLFF. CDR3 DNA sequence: TGTGCCAGCTCAGACGGGATGCTTAATGAAAAACTGTTTTTT.

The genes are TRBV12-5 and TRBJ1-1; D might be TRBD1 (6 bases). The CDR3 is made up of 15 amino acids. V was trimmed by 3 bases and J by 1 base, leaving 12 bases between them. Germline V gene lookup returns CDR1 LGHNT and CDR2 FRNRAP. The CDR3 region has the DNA TGTGCTAGTGGTTTTACACAGGGTACGAACACTGAAGCTTTCTTT. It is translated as CASGFTQGTNTEAFF.

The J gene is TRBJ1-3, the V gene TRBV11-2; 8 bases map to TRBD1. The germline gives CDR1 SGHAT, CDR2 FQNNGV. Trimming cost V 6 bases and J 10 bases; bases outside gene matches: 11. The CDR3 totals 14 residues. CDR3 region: CASSNSRGLGTIYF. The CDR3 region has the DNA TGTGCCAGCAGTAACTCCAGGGGGCTAGGTACCATATATTTT.

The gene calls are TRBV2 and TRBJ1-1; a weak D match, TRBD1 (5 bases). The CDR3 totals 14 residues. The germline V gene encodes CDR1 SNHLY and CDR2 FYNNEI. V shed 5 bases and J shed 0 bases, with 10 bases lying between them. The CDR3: CASSPQDLNTEAFF. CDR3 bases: TGTGCCAGCAGTCCACAGGATTTGAACACTGAAGCTTTCTTT.

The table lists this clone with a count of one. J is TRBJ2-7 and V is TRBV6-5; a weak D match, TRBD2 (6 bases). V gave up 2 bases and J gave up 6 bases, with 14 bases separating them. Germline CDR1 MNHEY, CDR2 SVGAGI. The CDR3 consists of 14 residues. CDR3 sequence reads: CASSYLRLEGEQYF. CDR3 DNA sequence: TGTGCCAGCAGTTACCTCCGCCTGGAGGGCGAGCAGTACTTC.

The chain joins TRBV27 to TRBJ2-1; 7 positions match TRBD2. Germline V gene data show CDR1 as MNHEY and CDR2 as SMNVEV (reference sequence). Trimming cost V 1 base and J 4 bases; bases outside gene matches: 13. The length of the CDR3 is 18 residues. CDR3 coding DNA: TGTGCCAGCAGTTTATGGGGGGGTACTCTTAAGGGGTACAATGAGCAGTTCTTC. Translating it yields CASSLWGGTLKGYNEQFF.

CDR3 sequence (DNA): TGTGCCATCAGAGCCGGTCTCGGGGTGCGGGTCGAGATATATTTT. It codes for CAIRAGLGVRVEIYF. The rearrangement links TRBV10-3 to TRBJ1-3; D uncertain. V gave up 6 bases and J gave up 13 bases, with 25 bases separating them. The CDR3 extends over 15 amino acids. Germline loops: CDR1 ENHRY, CDR2 SYGVKD.

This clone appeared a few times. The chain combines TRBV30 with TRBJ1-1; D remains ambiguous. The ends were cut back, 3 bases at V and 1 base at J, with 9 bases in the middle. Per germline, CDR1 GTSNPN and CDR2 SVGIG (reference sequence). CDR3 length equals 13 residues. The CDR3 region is CAWSNTQNTEAFF. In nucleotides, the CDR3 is TGTGCCTGGAGCAACACGCAGAACACTGAAGCTTTCTTT. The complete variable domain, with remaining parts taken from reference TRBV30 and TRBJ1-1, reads SQTIHQWPATLVQPVGSPLSLECTVEGTSNPNLYWYRQAAGRGLQLLFYSVGIGQISSEVPQNLSASRPQDRQFILSSKKLLLSDSGFYLCAWSNTQNTEAFFGQGTRLTVV.

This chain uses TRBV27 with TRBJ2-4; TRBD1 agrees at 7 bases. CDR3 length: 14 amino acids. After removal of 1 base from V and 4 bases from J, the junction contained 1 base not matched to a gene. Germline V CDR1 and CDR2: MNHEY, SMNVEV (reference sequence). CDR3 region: CASSLWGQKNIQYF. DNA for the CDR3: TGTGCCAGCAGTTTATGGGGACAGAAAAACATTCAGTACTTC.

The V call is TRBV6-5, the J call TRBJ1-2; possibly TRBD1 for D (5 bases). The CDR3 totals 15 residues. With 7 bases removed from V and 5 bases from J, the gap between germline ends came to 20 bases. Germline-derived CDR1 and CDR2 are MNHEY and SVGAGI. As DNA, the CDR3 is TGTGCCAGCAACCTCCAGGACATTGGGGAATATGGCTACACCTTC. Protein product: CASNLQDIGEYGYTF.

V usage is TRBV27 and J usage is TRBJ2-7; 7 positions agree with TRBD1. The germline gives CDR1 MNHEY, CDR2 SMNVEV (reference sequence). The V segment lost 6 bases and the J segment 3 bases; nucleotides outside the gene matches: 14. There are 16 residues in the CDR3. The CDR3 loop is CASSLTPGQPLYEQYF. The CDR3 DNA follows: TGTGCCAGCAGCCTCACTCCGGGACAGCCCCTCTACGAGCAGTACTTC.

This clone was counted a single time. CDR3 protein: CASNSLLSQGGYGYTF. The CDR3 nucleotides are TGTGCCAGCAACTCCCTACTTAGTCAGGGTGGCTATGGCTACACCTTC. This chain uses TRBV11-2 with TRBJ1-2; TRBD1 might be the D (5 bases). Trimming cost V 7 bases and J 4 bases, with 22 bases left between them. The CDR3 length is 16 residues. Germline V gene sequence: CDR1 SGHAT, CDR2 FQNNGV.

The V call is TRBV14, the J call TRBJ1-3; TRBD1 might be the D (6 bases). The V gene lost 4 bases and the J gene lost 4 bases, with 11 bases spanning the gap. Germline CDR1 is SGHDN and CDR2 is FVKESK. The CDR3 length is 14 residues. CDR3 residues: CASSLQGSGNTIYF. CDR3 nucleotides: TGTGCCAGCAGCCTCCAGGGGAGCGGAAACACCATATATTTT.

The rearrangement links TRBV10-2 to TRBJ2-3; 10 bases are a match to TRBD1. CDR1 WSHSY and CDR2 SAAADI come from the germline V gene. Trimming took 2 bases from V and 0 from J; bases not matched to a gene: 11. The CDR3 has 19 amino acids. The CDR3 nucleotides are TGCGCCAGCAGTGAGGACAGGGGGCTCTATACCTCAAGCACAGATACGCAGTATTTT. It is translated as CASSEDRGLYTSSTDTQYF.

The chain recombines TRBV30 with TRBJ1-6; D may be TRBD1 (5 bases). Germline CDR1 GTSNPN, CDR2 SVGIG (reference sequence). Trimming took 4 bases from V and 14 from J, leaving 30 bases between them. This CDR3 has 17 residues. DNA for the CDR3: TGTGCCTGGACTGGCCGTCCCAGGGTTGGCTATAGGGTGGCCCTCCACTTT. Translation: CAWTGRPRVGYRVALHF.

CDR3 DNA: TGTGCCAGCAAGACGGACAGGGGCAATCAGCCCCAGCATTTT. Residues: CASKTDRGNQPQHF. The chain employs TRBV2 and TRBJ1-5, with 8 bases that match TRBD1. The CDR3 has 14 amino acids. Unmatched junction bases numbered 4, after V lost 7 bases and J lost 2 bases. From germline, CDR1 is SNHLY and CDR2 FYNNEI.

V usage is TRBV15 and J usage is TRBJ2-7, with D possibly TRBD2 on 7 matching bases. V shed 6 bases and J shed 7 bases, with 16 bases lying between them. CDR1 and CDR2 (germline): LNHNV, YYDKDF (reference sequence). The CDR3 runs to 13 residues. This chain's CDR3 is CATRGGGEWEQYF. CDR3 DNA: TGTGCCACCAGAGGAGGGGGGGAGTGGGAGCAGTACTTC.

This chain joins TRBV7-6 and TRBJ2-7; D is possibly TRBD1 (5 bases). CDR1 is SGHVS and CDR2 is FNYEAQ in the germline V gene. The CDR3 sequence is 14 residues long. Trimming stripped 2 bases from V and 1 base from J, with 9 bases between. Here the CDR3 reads CASSLLTDSYEQYF. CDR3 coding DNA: TGTGCCAGCAGCTTATTGACAGATTCCTACGAGCAGTACTTC.